This TCR beta chain came from a study of early T cells in non-severe SARS-CoV-2 infection. Study-wide background: Bulk RNA from unsorted whole blood was sequenced; chains were unpaired.

Germline V gene lookup returns CDR1 MNHNY and CDR2 SVGAGI (reference sequence). V was pared by 6 bases and J by 7 bases, with 8 bases of the junction left unmatched. The CDR3 sequence is 13 residues long. Broader study findings: Comparison of clonotypes with VDJdb favored anti-spike CD8 responses while missing private and CD4 specificities.

Attachment of unique molecular identifiers was made to individual cDNA molecules. MiXCR was run by TCRdb on the 5' RACE reads, yielding one entry per CDR3 protein. Of fewer than 70,000 distinct CDR3 sequences detected, around 4.2% appear once; the ten largest clones hold more than 3%. This clonotype appeared many times. Its specificity is not known. The sample here was whole blood, taken at baseline. J is TRBJ1-1 and V is TRBV6-6; 7 bases match TRBD1. This receptor was identified in an adult who was a healthcare worker with PCR-confirmed SARS-CoV-2 infection or an uninfected control (not recorded which). The donor label of this sample is uncertain. CDR3 residues: CASSKTGRVEAFF. The CDR3 DNA follows: TGTGCCAGCAGCAAGACAGGGAGGGTTGAAGCTTTCTTT.